These T cell receptor beta chains were read from a single sample in a study of long-term antiretroviral therapy in people with HIV. Profiling relied on immunoSEQ multiplex PCR, and the TCRdb table lists in-frame clones only, not all of them. The profile shows roughly 15,000 clones, around three quarters of them singletons. The sequences come from unsorted PBMCs, collected 3.2 years before starting antiretroviral therapy. The origin of the receptors is a man aged 40-50 years with HIV. Each CDR3 is given with its conserved first and last residue. A D gene is named only where the DNA matches it firmly. Clone size is not always given. Where it is, it says once, few, many or a class for expanded clones.

CDR3 protein	D gene	V gene	J gene	clone size
CASSSEWGNTEAFF	NA	TRBV6-5	TRBJ1-1	NA
CASSQDGIGGGYNSPLHF	NA	TRBV4-2	TRBJ1-6	NA
CASSQDPSGGPQETQYF	TRBD2	TRBV4-1	TRBJ2-5	NA
CASSTTSGSLNIQYF	TRBD2	TRBV7-9	TRBJ2-4	NA
CASSEASRGGEKLFF	NA	TRBV6-1	TRBJ1-4	NA
CASVMNGWNEKLFF	NA	TRBV6-1	TRBJ1-4	NA
CASKPQRGGNEKLFF	NA	TRBV10-2	TRBJ1-4	NA
CASSQGTESFGYNEQFF	NA	TRBV14	TRBJ2-1	NA
CASSVGSLGAGGQETQYF	TRBD2	TRBV9	TRBJ2-5	NA
CASSYLPVGAYTEAFF	NA	TRBV6-6	TRBJ1-1	once
CASTLTGAGEGLYGYTF	NA	TRBV7-9	TRBJ1-2	NA
CACVPTGANYGYTF	TRBD1	TRBV30	TRBJ1-2	NA
CASSLRGNEKLFF	NA	TRBV11-2	TRBJ1-4	NA
CASSRGWDSGNTIYF	NA	TRBV6-1	TRBJ1-3	NA
CASSLEPRDSSYEQYF	NA	TRBV13	TRBJ2-7	NA
CASNLQGAGNQPQHF	TRBD1	TRBV19	TRBJ1-5	few
CASSITANTEAFF	NA	TRBV19	TRBJ1-1	NA
CASSPVSGGGTETQYF	TRBD2	TRBV13	TRBJ2-5	NA
CSAPRAANTEAFF	NA	TRBV29-1	TRBJ1-1	NA
CSVGSHNYGYTF	NA	TRBV29-1	TRBJ1-2	once
CASRTRLAGSRDTQYF	TRBD2	TRBV4-1	TRBJ2-3	NA
CAWIGSQETQYF	NA	TRBV30	TRBJ2-5	NA
CASSKQFGMNTEAFF	NA	TRBV19	TRBJ1-1	NA
CASSFGKSSYEQYF	NA	TRBV27	TRBJ2-7	few
CASSVDVGAYNEQFF	NA	TRBV9	TRBJ2-1	NA
CASSPGGTYEQYF	TRBD2	TRBV5-1	TRBJ2-7	NA
CASSDFGAGSGNTIYF	NA	TRBV2	TRBJ1-3	NA
CASLDSFYNEQFF	NA	TRBV30	TRBJ2-1	NA
CAISEGRPDSFPISGANVLTF	NA	TRBV10-3	TRBJ2-6	NA
CASSLGQGDSYEQYF	TRBD1	TRBV6-4	TRBJ2-7	NA
CASSQDRTAQRGLDTQYF	TRBD2	TRBV14	TRBJ2-3	NA
CASSPPGTSPVINEQFF	TRBD2	TRBV18	TRBJ2-1	NA
CASSLSRGQIVYEQYF	NA	TRBV27	TRBJ2-7	few
CASSSEGSGANVLTF	NA	TRBV5-1	TRBJ2-6	NA
CATDPGQGARTEAFF	TRBD1	TRBV10-3	TRBJ1-1	NA
CASSPRLGGTEAFF	NA	TRBV2	TRBJ1-1	few
CASSEGDYQGTDTQYF	TRBD2	TRBV2	TRBJ2-3	NA
CAWSLGQGITEAFF	TRBD1	TRBV30	TRBJ1-1	NA
CASSSDNQETQYF	NA	TRBV5-6	TRBJ2-5	NA
CASSLVLGQDTQYF	NA	TRBV7-9	TRBJ2-3	NA
CASSYSGAGSYEQYF	NA	TRBV6-5	TRBJ2-7	few
CASFRGGQETQYF	NA	TRBV2	TRBJ2-5	NA
CSVGGVEVDTDTQYF	NA	TRBV29-1	TRBJ2-3	NA
CASSLRTGGTDTQYF	TRBD1	TRBV14	TRBJ2-3	NA
CASSEAPSLAAQETQYF	TRBD2	TRBV2	TRBJ2-5	once
CASHDRAEAFF	TRBD1	TRBV5-4	TRBJ1-1	NA
CSVLTGTGGFYTF	TRBD1	TRBV29-1	TRBJ1-2	NA
CSVDRGYGYTF	TRBD1	TRBV29-1	TRBJ1-2	NA
CASSGSVGAAYF	NA	TRBV6-1	TRBJ2-7	NA
CASSVYSGGDGYTF	NA	TRBV7-9	TRBJ1-2	once
CASSQDSPTGKKYF	TRBD1	TRBV4-1	TRBJ2-7	NA
CASSGVGQLFSPLHF	TRBD1	TRBV2	TRBJ1-6	few